What follows is one T cell receptor beta chain and its context. The sample originates from a study of blood T cell repertoires in COVID-19. About the research overall: T cells, B-cell-depleted T cells, or PBMCs supplied cDNA or gDNA.

Original processing methods: How many nucleated cells were present was estimated from reference gene primer amplification. Only in-frame clones appear in the TCRdb table, and some are missing; sequencing was by immunoSEQ multiplex PCR. V and J calls and clone size are those listed in that table; D and trimming were worked out from the DNA. Seen here are roughly 200,000 clones, around three quarters observed once, and the top ten hold around 5.1%. Per germline, CDR1 WSHSY and CDR2 SAAADI. The J segment lost 4 bases and the V segment lost 4 bases, leaving 5 bases of the junction unmatched. This CDR3 is 14 amino acids long.

The sequenced sample consisted of peripheral blood. This sequence was found in a woman aged 70 to 79 with acute or convalescent COVID-19. This chain uses TRBV10-2 with TRBJ2-5; 8 bases match TRBD1. The CDR3 region has the DNA TGCGCCAGCAGTGGGACAGGGCAGACAGAGACCCAGTACTTC. Translating it yields CASSGTGQTETQYF.